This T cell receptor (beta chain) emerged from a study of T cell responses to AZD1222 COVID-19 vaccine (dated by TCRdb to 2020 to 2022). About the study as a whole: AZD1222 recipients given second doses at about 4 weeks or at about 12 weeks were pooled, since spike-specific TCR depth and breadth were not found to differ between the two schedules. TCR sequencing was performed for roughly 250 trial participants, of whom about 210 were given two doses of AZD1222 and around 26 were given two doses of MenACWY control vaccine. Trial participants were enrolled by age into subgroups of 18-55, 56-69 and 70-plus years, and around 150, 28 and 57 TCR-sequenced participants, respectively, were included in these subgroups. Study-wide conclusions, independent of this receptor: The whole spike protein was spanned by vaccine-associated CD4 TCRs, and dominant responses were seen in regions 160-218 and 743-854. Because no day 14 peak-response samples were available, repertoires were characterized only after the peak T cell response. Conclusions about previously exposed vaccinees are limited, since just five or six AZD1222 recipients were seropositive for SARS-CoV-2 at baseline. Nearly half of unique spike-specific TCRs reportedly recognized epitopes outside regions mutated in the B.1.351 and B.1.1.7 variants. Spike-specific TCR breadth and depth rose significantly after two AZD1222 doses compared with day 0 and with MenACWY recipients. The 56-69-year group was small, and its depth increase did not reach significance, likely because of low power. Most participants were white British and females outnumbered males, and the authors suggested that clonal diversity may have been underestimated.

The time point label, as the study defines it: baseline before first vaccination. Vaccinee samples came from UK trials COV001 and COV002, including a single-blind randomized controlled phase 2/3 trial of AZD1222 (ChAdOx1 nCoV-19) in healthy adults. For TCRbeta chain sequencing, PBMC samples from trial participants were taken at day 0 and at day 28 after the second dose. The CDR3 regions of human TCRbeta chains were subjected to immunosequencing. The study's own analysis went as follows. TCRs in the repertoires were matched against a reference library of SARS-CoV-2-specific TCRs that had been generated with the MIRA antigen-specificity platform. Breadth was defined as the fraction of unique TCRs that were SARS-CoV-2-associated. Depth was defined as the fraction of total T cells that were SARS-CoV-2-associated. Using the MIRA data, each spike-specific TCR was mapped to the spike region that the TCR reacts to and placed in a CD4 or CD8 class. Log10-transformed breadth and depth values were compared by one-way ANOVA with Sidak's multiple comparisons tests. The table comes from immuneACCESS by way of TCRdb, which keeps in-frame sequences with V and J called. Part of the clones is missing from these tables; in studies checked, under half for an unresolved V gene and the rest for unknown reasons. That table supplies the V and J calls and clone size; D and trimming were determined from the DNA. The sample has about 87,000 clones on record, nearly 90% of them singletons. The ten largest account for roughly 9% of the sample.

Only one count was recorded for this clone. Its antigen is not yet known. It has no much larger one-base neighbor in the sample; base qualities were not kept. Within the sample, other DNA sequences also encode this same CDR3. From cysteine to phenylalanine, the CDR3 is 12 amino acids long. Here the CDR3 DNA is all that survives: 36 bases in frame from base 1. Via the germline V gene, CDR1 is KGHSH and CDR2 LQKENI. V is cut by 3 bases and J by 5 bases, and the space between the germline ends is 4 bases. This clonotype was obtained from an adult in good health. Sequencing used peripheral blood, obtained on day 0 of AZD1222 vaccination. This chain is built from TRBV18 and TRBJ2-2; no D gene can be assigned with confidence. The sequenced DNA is TGTGCCAGCTCACCTGTAACCGGGGAGCTGTTTTTT. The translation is CASSPVTGELFF.